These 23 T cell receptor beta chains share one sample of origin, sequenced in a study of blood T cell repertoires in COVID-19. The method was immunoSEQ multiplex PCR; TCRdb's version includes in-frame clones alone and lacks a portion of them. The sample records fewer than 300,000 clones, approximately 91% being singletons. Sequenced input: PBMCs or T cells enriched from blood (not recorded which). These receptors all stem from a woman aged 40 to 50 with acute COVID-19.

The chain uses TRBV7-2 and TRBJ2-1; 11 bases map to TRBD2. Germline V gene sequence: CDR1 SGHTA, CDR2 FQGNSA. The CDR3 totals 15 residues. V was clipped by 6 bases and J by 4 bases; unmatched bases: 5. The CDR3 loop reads CASRTTSGGYNEQFF. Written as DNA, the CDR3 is TGTGCCAGCAGAACTACTAGCGGGGGTTACAATGAGCAGTTCTTC.

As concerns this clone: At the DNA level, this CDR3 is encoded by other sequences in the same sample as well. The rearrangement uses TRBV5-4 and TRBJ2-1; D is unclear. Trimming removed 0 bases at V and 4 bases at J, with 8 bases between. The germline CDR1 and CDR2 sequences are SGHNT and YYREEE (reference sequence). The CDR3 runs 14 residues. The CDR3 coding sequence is TGTGCCAGCAGCTTGGGACTCGCATACAATGAGCAGTTCTTC. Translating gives CASSLGLAYNEQFF.

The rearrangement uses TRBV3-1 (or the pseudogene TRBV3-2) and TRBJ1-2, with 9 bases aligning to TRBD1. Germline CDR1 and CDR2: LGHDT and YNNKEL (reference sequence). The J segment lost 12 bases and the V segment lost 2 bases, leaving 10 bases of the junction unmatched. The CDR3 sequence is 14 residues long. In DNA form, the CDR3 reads TGTGCCAGCAGCCAAAGAGGGACAGGGCCCTCCAACACCTTC. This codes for CASSQRGTGPSNTF.

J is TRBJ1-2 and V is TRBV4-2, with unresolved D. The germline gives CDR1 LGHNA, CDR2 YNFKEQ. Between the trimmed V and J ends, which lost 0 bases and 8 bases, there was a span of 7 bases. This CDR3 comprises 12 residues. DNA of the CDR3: TGTGCCAGCAGCCAAGATCTGGAGGGCTACACCTTC. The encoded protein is CASSQDLEGYTF.

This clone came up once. The CDR3 protein is CASSHDRAWGKLFF. The CDR3 nucleotides read TGTGCCAGCAGTCATGACAGGGCCTGGGGGAAACTGTTTTTT. The chain joins TRBV14 to TRBJ1-4; TRBD1 aligns across 7 bases. Germline CDR1 SGHDN, CDR2 FVKESK. V trimming: 6 bases; J trimming: 11 bases; junction bases outside the gene matches: 12. The CDR3 sequence is 14 residues long.

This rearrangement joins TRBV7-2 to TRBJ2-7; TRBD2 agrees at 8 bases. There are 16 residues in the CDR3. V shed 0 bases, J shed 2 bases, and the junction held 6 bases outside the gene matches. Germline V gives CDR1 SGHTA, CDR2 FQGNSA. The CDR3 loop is CASSLAPGGATYEQYF. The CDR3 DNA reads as TGTGCCAGCAGCTTAGCCCCGGGGGGGGCTACCTACGAGCAGTACTTC.

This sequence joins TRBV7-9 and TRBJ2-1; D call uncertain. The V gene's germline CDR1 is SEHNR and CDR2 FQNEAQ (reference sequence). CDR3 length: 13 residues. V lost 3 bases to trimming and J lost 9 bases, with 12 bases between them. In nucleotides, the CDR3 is TGTGCCAGCAGCTTTGAAACAGTTGGTGAGCAGTTCTTC. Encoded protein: CASSFETVGEQFF.

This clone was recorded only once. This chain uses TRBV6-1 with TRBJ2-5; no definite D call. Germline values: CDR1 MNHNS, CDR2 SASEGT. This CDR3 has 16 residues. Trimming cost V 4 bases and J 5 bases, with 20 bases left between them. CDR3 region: CASSALLRRPRETQYF. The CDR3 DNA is TGTGCCAGCAGTGCCTTACTGCGGAGACCCCGGGAGACCCAGTACTTC.

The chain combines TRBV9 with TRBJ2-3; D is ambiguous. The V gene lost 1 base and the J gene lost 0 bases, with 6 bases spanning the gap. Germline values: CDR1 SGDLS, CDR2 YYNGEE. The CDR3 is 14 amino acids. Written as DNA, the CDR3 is TGTGCCAGCAGCGTAATGGCTAGCACAGATACGCAGTATTTT. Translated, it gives CASSVMASTDTQYF.

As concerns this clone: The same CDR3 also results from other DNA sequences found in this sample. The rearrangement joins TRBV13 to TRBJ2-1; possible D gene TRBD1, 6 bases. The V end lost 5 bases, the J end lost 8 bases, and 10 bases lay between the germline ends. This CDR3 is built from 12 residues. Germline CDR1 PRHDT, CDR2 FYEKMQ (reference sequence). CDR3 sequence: CASSTPGDEQFF. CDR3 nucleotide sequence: TGTGCCAGCAGCACTCCAGGGGATGAGCAGTTCTTC.

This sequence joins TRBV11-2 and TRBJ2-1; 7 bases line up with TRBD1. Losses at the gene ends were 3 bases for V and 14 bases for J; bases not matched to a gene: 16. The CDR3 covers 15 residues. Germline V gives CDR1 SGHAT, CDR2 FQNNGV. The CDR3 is CASSFQGVDSADEFF. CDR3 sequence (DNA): TGTGCCAGCAGCTTCCAGGGGGTTGACAGTGCGGATGAGTTCTTC.

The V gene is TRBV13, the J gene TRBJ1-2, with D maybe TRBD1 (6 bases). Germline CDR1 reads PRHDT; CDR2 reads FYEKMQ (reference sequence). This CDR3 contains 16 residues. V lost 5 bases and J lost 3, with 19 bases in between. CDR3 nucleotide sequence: TGTGCCAGCAGCCGCGAGGGAGGGGGAAATGACTATGGCTACACCTTC. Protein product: CASSREGGGNDYGYTF.

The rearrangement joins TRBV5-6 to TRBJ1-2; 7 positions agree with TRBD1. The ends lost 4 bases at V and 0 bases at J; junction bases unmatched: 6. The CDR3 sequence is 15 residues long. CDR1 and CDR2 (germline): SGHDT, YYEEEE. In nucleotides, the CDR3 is TGTGCCAGCAGCGACTCCGGGACAGCTAACTATGGCTACACCTTC. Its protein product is CASSDSGTANYGYTF.

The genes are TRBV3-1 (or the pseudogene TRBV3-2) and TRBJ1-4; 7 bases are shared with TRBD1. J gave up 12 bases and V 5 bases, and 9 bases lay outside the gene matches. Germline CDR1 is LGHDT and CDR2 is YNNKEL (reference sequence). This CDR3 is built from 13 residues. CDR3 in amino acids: CASSFAPQGQLFF. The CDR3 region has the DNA TGTGCCAGCAGCTTTGCCCCACAGGGGCAACTGTTTTTT.

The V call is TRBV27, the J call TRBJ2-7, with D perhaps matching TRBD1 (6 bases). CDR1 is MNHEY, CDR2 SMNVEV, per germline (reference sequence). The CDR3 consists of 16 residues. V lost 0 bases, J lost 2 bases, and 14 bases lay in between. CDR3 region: CASSLSGTLSTYEQYF. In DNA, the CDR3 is TGTGCCAGCAGTTTATCCGGGACACTGAGCACCTACGAGCAGTACTTC.

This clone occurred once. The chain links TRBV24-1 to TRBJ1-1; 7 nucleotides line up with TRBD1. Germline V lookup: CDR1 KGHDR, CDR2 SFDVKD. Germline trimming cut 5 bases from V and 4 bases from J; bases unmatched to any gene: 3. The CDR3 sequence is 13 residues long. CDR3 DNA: TGTGCCACCAGTGGGGACAGTGGCACTGAAGCTTTCTTT. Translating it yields CATSGDSGTEAFF.

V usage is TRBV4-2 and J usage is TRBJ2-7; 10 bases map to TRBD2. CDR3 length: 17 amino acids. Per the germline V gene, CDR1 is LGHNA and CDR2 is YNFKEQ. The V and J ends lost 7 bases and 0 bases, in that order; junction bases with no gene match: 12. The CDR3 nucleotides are TGTGCCAGCACTCCGGTACTAGCGGGAAAGAACTCCTACGAGCAGTACTTC. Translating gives CASTPVLAGKNSYEQYF.

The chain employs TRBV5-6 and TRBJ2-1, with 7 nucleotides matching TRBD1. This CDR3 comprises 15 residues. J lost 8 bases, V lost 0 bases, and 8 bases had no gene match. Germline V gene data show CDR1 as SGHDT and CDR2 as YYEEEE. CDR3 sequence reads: CASSLEGARTDEQFF. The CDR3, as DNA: TGTGCCAGCAGCTTGGAGGGGGCCCGGACCGATGAGCAGTTCTTC.

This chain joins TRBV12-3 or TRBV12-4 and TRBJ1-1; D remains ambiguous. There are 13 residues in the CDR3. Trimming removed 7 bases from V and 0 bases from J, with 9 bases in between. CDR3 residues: CASTTDMNTEAFF. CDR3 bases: TGTGCCAGCACCACTGATATGAACACTGAAGCTTTCTTT.

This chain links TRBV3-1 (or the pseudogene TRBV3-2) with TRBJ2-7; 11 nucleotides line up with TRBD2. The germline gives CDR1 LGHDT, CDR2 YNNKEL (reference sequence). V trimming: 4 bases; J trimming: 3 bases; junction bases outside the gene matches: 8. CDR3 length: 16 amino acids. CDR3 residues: CASSRSGLAAVYEQYF. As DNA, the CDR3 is TGTGCCAGCAGCCGGTCGGGACTAGCGGCAGTCTACGAGCAGTACTTC.

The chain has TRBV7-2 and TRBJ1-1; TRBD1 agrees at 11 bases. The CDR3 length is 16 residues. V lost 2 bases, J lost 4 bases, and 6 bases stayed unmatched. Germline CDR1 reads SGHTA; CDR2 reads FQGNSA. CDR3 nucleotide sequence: TGTGCCAGCAGCTTAAGGGGACAGGGGGGTAGCACTGAAGCTTTCTTT. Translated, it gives CASSLRGQGGSTEAFF.

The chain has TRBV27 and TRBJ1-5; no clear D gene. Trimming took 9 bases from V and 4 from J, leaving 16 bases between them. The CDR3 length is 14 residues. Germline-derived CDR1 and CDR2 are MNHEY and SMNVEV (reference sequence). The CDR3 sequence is CASHPGKSNQPQHF. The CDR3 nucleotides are TGTGCCAGTCATCCAGGAAAATCTAATCAGCCCCAGCATTTT.

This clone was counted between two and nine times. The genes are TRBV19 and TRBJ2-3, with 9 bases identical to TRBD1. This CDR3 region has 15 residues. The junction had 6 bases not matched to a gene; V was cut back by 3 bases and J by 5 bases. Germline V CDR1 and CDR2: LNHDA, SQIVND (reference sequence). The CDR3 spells CASSIRQGDIDTQYF. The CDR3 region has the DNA TGTGCCAGTAGTATCAGACAGGGGGATATAGATACGCAGTATTTT.